Following are 9 T cell receptor beta chains from one sample sequenced in a study of blood T cell repertoires in COVID-19. TCRdb's copy holds only in-frame clones and misses some; the assay was immunoSEQ multiplex PCR. The sample contains around 65,000 clones, roughly 77% of which appear only once. Source material: peripheral blood. The receptor set was obtained from a human donor in a cohort sampled during active COVID-19.

This clone was found once. The V gene is TRBV5-5, the J gene TRBJ2-7; TRBD1 aligns across 7 bases. The CDR3 is 17 amino acids. The junction had 11 bases not matched to a gene; V was cut back by 0 bases and J by 2 bases. Germline assignment: CDR1 SGHKS and CDR2 YYEKEE (reference sequence). In DNA, the CDR3 is TGTGCCAGCAGCTTGGGGCTAGGGGACAGTCGTACCTACGAGCAGTACTTC. It translates to CASSLGLGDSRTYEQYF.

V usage is TRBV18 and J usage is TRBJ2-6; D might be TRBD2 (5 bases). CDR1 and CDR2 from the germline V gene are KGHSH and LQKENI. The CDR3 has 18 residues. The V and J ends lost 0 bases and 4 bases respectively, with 16 bases between them. This CDR3 reads CASSPPGEGRAGANVLTF. The CDR3 DNA sequence: TGTGCCAGCTCACCACCTGGGGAAGGGCGGGCAGGGGCCAACGTCCTGACTTTC.

This clone has just one count. The chain has TRBV5-1 and TRBJ1-2; D is unresolved. Trimming shortened V by 4 bases and J by 4 bases, and 14 bases separated the two germline ends. The length of the CDR3 is 14 residues. Germline V CDR1 and CDR2: SGHRS, YFSETQ. The CDR3 spells CASSPEGSGYGYTF. The CDR3 DNA is TGCGCCAGCAGCCCTGAGGGCAGCGGCTATGGCTACACCTTC.

The chain combines TRBV28 with TRBJ1-1; D is undetermined. The length of the CDR3 is 13 residues. The germline V gene encodes CDR1 MDHEN and CDR2 SYDVKM. V lost 3 bases and J lost 11, with 16 bases in between. For the CDR3, the DNA is TGTGCCAGCAGTTTTAGAGTAAAAGGAGAGGCTTTCTTT. Protein: CASSFRVKGEAFF.

The chain has TRBV4-2 and TRBJ2-4; 13 bases fit TRBD2. Looked up from germline, CDR1 is LGHNA and CDR2 is YNFKEQ. The CDR3 covers 16 residues. V lost 5 bases to trimming and J lost 6 bases; unmatched junction nucleotides: 7. This CDR3 is CASSYGLAGEGNIQYF. The CDR3 region has the DNA TGTGCCAGCAGCTACGGACTAGCGGGAGAGGGAAACATTCAGTACTTC.

The chain carries TRBV9 and TRBJ1-1; D ambiguous. The ends were cut back, 0 bases at V and 5 bases at J, with 11 bases in the middle. The germline CDR1 and CDR2 sequences are SGDLS and YYNGEE. CDR3 length: 14 amino acids. CDR3 coding DNA: TGTGCCAGCAGCGTAGGGCCCCCGGGAACTGAAGCTTTCTTT. As protein: CASSVGPPGTEAFF.

The gene calls are TRBV6-1 and TRBJ2-3, with 9 nucleotides matching TRBD2. Germline assignment: CDR1 MNHNS and CDR2 SASEGT. Trimming at V came to 3 bases and at J to 2 bases, leaving 3 bases not matched to a gene. The CDR3 loop spans 15 amino acids. The CDR3 region is CASSDLAGFTDTQYF. Written as DNA, the CDR3 is TGTGCCAGCAGTGATCTAGCGGGGTTCACAGATACGCAGTATTTT.

The rearrangement uses TRBV28 and TRBJ1-3, with D hard to call. The V end lost 6 bases, the J end lost 0 bases, and 15 bases lay between the germline ends. The CDR3 has 16 amino acids. The germline V gene has CDR1 MDHEN and CDR2 SYDVKM. CDR3 in amino acids: CASRPGSGISGNTIYF. The CDR3 DNA is TGTGCCAGCAGGCCCGGTTCCGGGATCTCTGGAAACACCATATATTTT.

V and J are TRBV7-2 and TRBJ1-1; TRBD1 is a possible D gene (6 bases). Trimming removed 5 bases at V and 4 bases at J, with 14 bases between. The CDR3 is 14 amino acids. Germline V lookup: CDR1 SGHTA, CDR2 FQGNSA. In DNA form, the CDR3 reads TGTGCCAGCAGCCTCCGGGGGGGCGGCACTGAAGCTTTCTTT. Translated, it gives CASSLRGGGTEAFF.